This T cell receptor (beta chain) was documented in a study of blood T cell repertoires in COVID-19. Turning to the study itself: The cDNA or gDNA used as material had been derived from T cells, B-cell-depleted T cells, or PBMCs.

In germline, CDR1 is MNHEY, CDR2 SVGAGI. CDR3 length equals 15 residues. V gave up 7 bases and J gave up 0 bases; unmatched junction bases: 6. Methods used by the authors: How many nucleated cells were present was estimated from reference gene primer amplification. Using immunoSEQ multiplex PCR, the repertoire was profiled, and TCRdb retains in-frame clones only, with some absent. The V and J calls and clone size were taken over from that table, and D and trimming were inferred from the DNA. Found here are under 300,000 clones, 82% of them singletons; the top ten hold around 3.4%. What was sequenced was peripheral blood. This chain uses TRBV6-5 with TRBJ1-3, with 7 nucleotides matching TRBD1. This TCR came from a woman younger than 30 with acute or convalescent COVID-19. The CDR3, as DNA: TGTGCCAGCAAAATACAGGGGAGCTCTGGAAACACCATATATTTT. Amino acid sequence: CASKIQGSSGNTIYF.